The next 27 T cell receptor beta chains were all read from a single sample in a study of read filtering for tumor transcriptome and immune sequencing. This library used roughly 0.4 ug RNA and molecular barcoded adaptors spanning alpha/delta and beta/gamma chains. Each CDR3 protein is one row after TCRdb ran MiXCR on the reads. The table shows some 43,000 distinct CDR3 sequences, with around an eighth occurring only once. Sequencing was carried out using a population of CD138-negative cells sorted from bone marrow. All receptors come from a donor aged 40 or older with multiple myeloma.

This clonotype was counted at least ten times. The rearrangement uses TRBV4-2 and TRBJ2-1; 8 nucleotides line up with TRBD2. This CDR3 region has 16 residues. Germline V lookup: CDR1 LGHNA, CDR2 YNFKEQ. V lost 2 bases and J lost 4; bases outside the gene matches: 7. CDR3: CASSQTGGVIYNEQFF. The CDR3 DNA sequence: TGTGCCAGCAGCCAAACGGGAGGGGTAATATACAATGAGCAGTTCTTC.

This clonotype was seen repeatedly, ten times or more. The chain recombines TRBV19 with TRBJ2-1, with 9 bases lining up with TRBD2. This CDR3 region has 14 residues. Germline V gene lookup returns CDR1 LNHDA and CDR2 SQIVND (reference sequence). V shed 7 bases, J shed 9 bases, and the junction held 10 bases outside the gene matches. CDR3 nucleotides: TGTGCCAGTAATGGGGCGGGAGGGCCGGGTGAGCAGTTCTTC. This codes for CASNGAGGPGEQFF.

This clonotype has ten or more counts. The chain joins TRBV7-3 to TRBJ2-3, with D tentatively TRBD2 (6 bases). CDR3 length equals 17 residues. V lost 0 bases and J 4 bases, leaving 17 bases between the germline ends. In germline, CDR1 is SGHTA, CDR2 FQGTGA. The CDR3 region has the DNA TGTGCCAGCAGCTTAACGACTGGAGGGCCCCCGGCAGATACGCAGTATTTT. This translates into CASSLTTGGPPADTQYF.

This clonotype has only one observation. A far bigger clonotype differs at one base, so this is likely a read error. CDR3 in amino acids: CASSLSADYSDQPQHF. The CDR3 DNA reads TGTGCCAGCAGTTTATCGGCTGATTATAGCGATCAGCCCCAGCATTTT. The chain recombines TRBV28 with TRBJ1-5; D is unresolved. CDR1 and CDR2 from the germline V gene are MDHEN and SYDVKM. CDR3 length: 16 residues.

As for this clonotype: The likely explanation is a read error, given a far larger clone one base away. This CDR3 is missing its conserved last phenylalanine or tryptophan, likely due to a read error. V gene TRBV6-6 combines with J gene TRBJ2-1; D gene uncertain. CDR3 size: 16 residues. CDR1 and CDR2 (germline): MNHNY, SVGAGI (reference sequence). Trimming stripped 6 bases from V and 2 bases from J, with 17 bases between. The CDR3 sequence: CASRPFTAAPYNEQFI. CDR3 nucleotides: TGTGCCAGCAGACCCTTTACAGCTGCTCCCTACAATGAGCAGTTCATC.

There are many counts of this clonotype. The DNA of the CDR3 is TGCGCCAGCAGCCAAGATTTGGGGGGTAGCTCCTACGAGCAGTACTTC. This translates into CASSQDLGGSSYEQYF. This sequence joins TRBV4-3 and TRBJ2-7; possibly TRBD2 for D (6 bases). V was clipped by 0 bases and J by 0 bases, with 12 bases between them. Germline V gene data show CDR1 as LGHNA and CDR2 as YSLEER. The CDR3 is 16 residues long.

This clonotype was recorded many times. This chain joins TRBV7-9 and TRBJ2-1; weak D call: TRBD2 (5 bases). V was trimmed by 2 bases and J by 7 bases, leaving 9 bases between them. Germline values: CDR1 SEHNR, CDR2 FQNEAQ (reference sequence). The CDR3 spans 13 residues. The CDR3 nucleotides are TGTGCCAGCAGCTTACTAGCTCGGAATGAGCAGTTCTTC. Protein product: CASSLLARNEQFF.

This clonotype has a count of ten or more. The gene calls are TRBV4-1 and TRBJ2-2, with 7 bases aligning to TRBD2. CDR1 is MGHRA, CDR2 YSYEKL, per germline. V lost 0 bases, J lost 5 bases, and 6 bases stayed unmatched. The CDR3 runs 16 residues. CDR3 amino acids: CASSQERAGRTGELFF. The CDR3 DNA sequence: TGCGCCAGCAGCCAAGAACGAGCGGGAAGGACCGGGGAGCTGTTTTTT.

Ten or more counts support this clonotype. This chain uses TRBV9 with TRBJ2-1; a possible D gene is TRBD1 (5 bases). The ends were cut back, 0 bases at V and 8 bases at J, with 6 bases in the middle. The CDR3 sequence is 12 residues long. The germline V gene encodes CDR1 SGDLS and CDR2 YYNGEE. CDR3 sequence reads: CASSVEGDEQFF. DNA for the CDR3: TGTGCCAGCAGCGTAGAAGGGGATGAGCAGTTCTTC.

By share, this clonotype counts as medium-sized. The rearrangement uses TRBV28 and TRBJ1-1; unclear D gene. Germline V gene data show CDR1 as MDHEN and CDR2 as SYDVKM. The V gene lost 1 base and the J gene lost 1 base, with 10 bases spanning the gap. This CDR3 contains 15 residues. The CDR3 DNA reads TGTGCCAGCAGTTTATCGGCGTCGGGGAACACTGAAGCTTTCTTT. This codes for CASSLSASGNTEAFF.

This clonotype has at least ten counts. The rearrangement uses TRBV4-1 and TRBJ2-7; D might be TRBD2 (5 bases). CDR3 length equals 17 residues. Germline V CDR1 and CDR2: MGHRA, YSYEKL. V lost 1 base to trimming and J lost 1 base, with 17 bases between them. CDR3 nucleotides: TGCGCCAGCAGCCAAGGGAGGAGCGGAGGAGCTTCCTACGAGCAGTACTTC. It is translated as CASSQGRSGGASYEQYF.

This clonotype was observed a few times. The gene calls are TRBV7-9 and TRBJ2-3; possible D gene TRBD2, 6 bases. V dropped 0 bases and J dropped 1 base, with 11 bases sitting between them. CDR3 size: 16 residues. Germline V gives CDR1 SEHNR, CDR2 FQNEAQ (reference sequence). The CDR3 DNA sequence: TGTGCCAGCAGCTTAGCTATGCGGGGCGGCACAGATACGCAGTATTTT. It specifies CASSLAMRGGTDTQYF.

This clonotype was detected ten times or more. The chain employs TRBV5-1 and TRBJ2-1, with 7 positions matching TRBD1. This CDR3 spans 15 amino acids. CDR1 and CDR2 from the germline V gene are SGHRS and YFSETQ. With V trimmed by 0 bases and J by 7 bases, 7 bases remained unmatched. The CDR3 here is CASSLAGDRVNEQFF. In DNA form, the CDR3 reads TGCGCCAGCAGCTTGGCCGGAGACAGGGTAAATGAGCAGTTCTTC.

This clonotype appeared many times. The chain carries TRBV30 and TRBJ2-2; D gene ambiguous. The CDR3 has 11 amino acids. V shed 3 bases and J shed 3 bases, with 2 bases lying between them. Germline CDR1 reads GTSNPN; CDR2 reads SVGIG (reference sequence). This CDR3 is CAWSYTGELFF. DNA of the CDR3: TGTGCCTGGAGCTACACCGGGGAGCTGTTTTTT.

Many counts were recorded for this clonotype. This rearrangement joins TRBV6-2 or TRBV6-3 to TRBJ2-4; either TRBD1 or TRBD2 may supply D (5 bases each). The CDR3 spans 13 residues. V gave up 8 bases and J gave up 0 bases, with 8 bases separating them. CDR1 is MNHEY and CDR2 is SVGEGT in the germline V gene. The CDR3 DNA reads TGTGCCAGCCGGGACCCAGCCAAAAACATTCAGTACTTC. Translating it yields CASRDPAKNIQYF.

This clonotype has just one count. With only one base between it and a far larger clone, this is likely a read error. V is TRBV6-1 and J is TRBJ1-4; D is unclear. The CDR3 has 14 residues. From germline, CDR1 is MNHNS and CDR2 SASEGT. The CDR3 nucleotides read TGTGCCAGCAGACGTCCTGGACCTAATGAAGAACTGTTTTTT. This codes for CASRRPGPNEELFF.

Regarding this clonotype: One base away lies a much larger clone, so this may be a sequencing read error. The chain recombines TRBV12-3 or TRBV12-4 with TRBJ2-3; a weak D match, TRBD2 (7 bases). V was shortened by 6 bases and J by 8 bases, with 15 bases between the two germline ends. The CDR3 spans 13 residues. In nucleotides, the CDR3 is TGTGCCAGCAGCCCTCCGGGGGGCGGTACGCAGTATTTT. As protein: CASSPPGGGTQYF.

This clonotype was seen many times. V is TRBV4-1 and J is TRBJ2-3; the match to TRBD2 covers 7 bases. Trimming cost V 3 bases and J 6 bases; bases outside gene matches: 9. CDR1 MGHRA and CDR2 YSYEKL come from the germline V gene. This CDR3 is 15 amino acids long. This chain's CDR3 is CASSQTSRVEDTQYF. The CDR3 DNA follows: TGCGCCAGCAGCCAGACTAGCCGGGTAGAGGATACGCAGTATTTT.

This clonotype has ten or more counts. One junction end does not reproduce the germline sequence, and a read error may be involved. The chain employs TRBV12-5 and TRBJ1-5; 9 nucleotides agree with TRBD1. The CDR3 covers 15 residues. CDR1 and CDR2 (germline): LGHNT, FRNRAP. CDR3 sequence reads: CVSGPGTGINQPQHF. Here the CDR3 DNA reads TGTGTTAGTGGCCCCGGGACAGGGATCAATCAGCCCCAGCATTTT.

This clonotype has a count of ten or more. The chain links TRBV30 to TRBJ1-1; 9 positions match TRBD1. Germline V gives CDR1 GTSNPN, CDR2 SVGIG (reference sequence). The CDR3 is 14 residues long. V gave up 6 bases and J gave up 5 bases; unmatched junction bases: 10. CDR3 nucleotides: TGTGCCTGTATTAAACAGGGGGCTAGGACTGAAGCTTTCTTT. It codes for CACIKQGARTEAFF.

This clonotype has at least ten counts. The V call is TRBV5-1, the J call TRBJ2-1, with D uncertain. This CDR3 contains 11 residues. CDR1 and CDR2 from the germline V gene are SGHRS and YFSETQ. Trimming removed 3 bases at V and 11 bases at J, with 9 bases between. CDR3 DNA: TGCGCCAGCAGCTCACTGGGCAAGCAGTTCTTC. As protein: CASSSLGKQFF.

This clonotype was counted a few times. The junction does not match germline at one end; this may be a read error. CDR3 residues: CASSFNREPQTF. The CDR3 nucleotides read TGTGCCAGCAGTTTTAACAGGGAGCCTCAGACGTTC. The J gene is TRBJ2-1, the V gene TRBV2, with a weak D call TRBD1 (6 bases). This CDR3 region has 12 residues. Per the germline V gene, CDR1 is SNHLY and CDR2 is FYNNEI.

At least ten counts were recorded for this clonotype. V is TRBV7-9 and J is TRBJ2-6; no clear D gene. The germline CDR1 and CDR2 sequences are SEHNR and FQNEAQ (reference sequence). The V end was cut by 3 bases, the J end by 0 bases, with 12 bases between. The CDR3 length is 17 residues. The CDR3 DNA reads as TGTGCCAGCAGCTTGCCAGGTTTCGACTCTGGGGCCAACGTCCTGACTTTC. Translated: CASSLPGFDSGANVLTF.

This clonotype has a handful of counts. V and J are TRBV12-3 or TRBV12-4 and TRBJ2-3, with D unresolved. The CDR3 extends over 16 amino acids. With 3 bases removed from V and 3 bases from J, the gap between germline ends came to 16 bases. The CDR3 DNA reads TGTGCCAGCAGTTTGGTCTCCGTGGAGTTTACAGATACGCAGTATTTT. It encodes CASSLVSVEFTDTQYF.

This clonotype was counted a few times. The V gene is TRBV11-2, the J gene TRBJ2-7; a possible D gene is TRBD1 (5 bases). The CDR3 is made up of 12 amino acids. Trimming shortened V by 3 bases and J by 9 bases, and 12 bases separated the two germline ends. The germline V gene encodes CDR1 SGHAT and CDR2 FQNNGV. CDR3 in DNA: TGTGCCAGCAGCTTCGCGTCACAGGCGCAGTACTTC. It encodes CASSFASQAQYF. Supplemented by reference TRBV11-2 and TRBJ2-7, the full variable domain reads EAGVAQSPRYKIIEKRQSVAFWCNPISGHATLYWYQQILGQGPKLLIQFQNNGVVDDSQLPKDRFSAERLKGVDSTLKIQPAKLEDSAVYLCASSFASQAQYFGPGTRLTVT.

Turning to this clonotype: A much more abundant neighbour one base away suggests this may be a read error. It is likely a read error, because the conserved phenylalanine at the end of the CDR3 is missing. The J gene is TRBJ2-1, the V gene TRBV2, with a weak D call TRBD2 (6 bases). In germline, CDR1 is SNHLY, CDR2 FYNNEI. CDR3 length: 14 amino acids. V lost 6 bases, J lost 5 bases, and 14 bases lay in between. The CDR3 region has the DNA TGTGCCAGCAGACGGACTACTAATCACAATGAGCAGTTCTCC. Translated, it gives CASRRTTNHNEQFS.

This clonotype showed up many times. The chain joins TRBV3-1 to TRBJ1-5; D is unresolved. CDR1 and CDR2 (germline): LGHDT, YNNKEL (reference sequence). Trimming removed 0 bases from V and 7 bases from J, with 7 bases in between. The CDR3 sequence is 13 residues long. CDR3 loop: CASSQDPRQPQHF. The CDR3, as DNA: TGTGCCAGCAGCCAAGATCCGCGGCAGCCCCAGCATTTT.